The 8 T cell receptor beta chains given below trace back to one sample, sequenced in a study of blood T cell repertoires in COVID-19. Sequencing was performed with immunoSEQ multiplex PCR; in TCRdb, only in-frame clones are kept and a portion is missing. The sample has more than 100,000 clones; around 87% are singletons. Sequences were obtained from peripheral blood. The source is a middle-aged man with active COVID-19.

The chain combines TRBV6-2 or TRBV6-3 with TRBJ2-5, with 12 bases fitting TRBD2. V shed 4 bases and J 1 base; nucleotides not matched to a gene: 10. The germline V gene encodes CDR1 MNHEY and CDR2 SVGEGT. The CDR3 is 18 residues long. This CDR3 reads CASSFLLTSGGRQETQYF. The CDR3 DNA reads as TGTGCCAGCAGTTTCCTCTTGACTAGCGGGGGCCGCCAAGAGACCCAGTACTTC.

This clone was seen just once. The J gene is TRBJ2-1, the V gene TRBV11-3; 7 nucleotides match TRBD2. J lost 6 bases, V lost 1 base, and 9 bases had no gene match. Germline CDR1 reads SGHNT; CDR2 reads YENEEA. The CDR3 extends over 16 amino acids. The CDR3 DNA sequence: TGTGCCAGCAGCTTAGCGTATCGAGCGGGGATCAATGAGCAGTTCTTC. Residues: CASSLAYRAGINEQFF.

The rearrangement links TRBV2 to TRBJ1-1; D is uncertain. This CDR3 contains 13 residues. Trimming pared 5 bases from V and 3 bases from J, leaving 10 bases between. Germline CDR1 SNHLY, CDR2 FYNNEI. The CDR3 region is CASSYLRDTEAFF. Here the CDR3 DNA reads TGTGCCAGCAGTTACCTCCGGGACACTGAAGCTTTCTTT.

The chain has TRBV5-4 and TRBJ2-7; no reliable D call. Germline loops: CDR1 SGHNT, CDR2 YYREEE (reference sequence). The CDR3 contains 13 residues. Trimming removed 4 bases at V and 2 bases at J, with 10 bases between. The CDR3 reads CASSGTSTYEQYF. DNA of the CDR3: TGTGCCAGCAGCGGTACATCGACCTACGAGCAGTACTTC.

This chain joins TRBV6-5 and TRBJ2-7; possibly TRBD1 for D (6 bases). In germline, CDR1 is MNHEY, CDR2 SVGAGI. The CDR3 totals 13 residues. Between the trimmed V and J ends, which lost 11 bases and 1 base, there was a span of 15 bases. Here the CDR3 DNA reads TGTGCCTCAGGTCGGACAGAGTCCTACGAGCAGTACTTC. Protein sequence: CASGRTESYEQYF.

The chain carries TRBV4-3 and TRBJ1-2, with TRBD1 matching over 7 bases. The CDR3 totals 15 residues. Germline V gives CDR1 LGHNA, CDR2 YSLEER. V was pared by 0 bases and J by 4 bases, with 5 bases of the junction left unmatched. The DNA for the CDR3 is TGCGCCAGCAGCCAAGAGGTGACAGGGTTCTATGGCTACACCTTC. Its protein is CASSQEVTGFYGYTF.

V usage is TRBV5-6 and J usage is TRBJ2-7, with TRBD1 as a possible D gene (7 bases). The germline gives CDR1 SGHDT, CDR2 YYEEEE. The CDR3 has 14 amino acids. The germline V and J ends were trimmed by 5 bases and 4 bases, with 16 bases remaining between them. For the CDR3, the DNA is TGTGCCAGCAGTCGTCAGGGGGGAGGATACGAGCAGTACTTC. This encodes CASSRQGGGYEQYF. The full variable domain, its missing parts supplied by reference TRBV5-6 and TRBJ2-7, is DAGVTQSPTHLIKTRGQQVTLRCSPKSGHDTVSWYQQALGQGPQFIFQYYEEEERQRGNFPDRFSGHQFPNYSSELNVNALLLGDSALYLCASSRQGGGYEQYFGPGTRLTVT.

The rearrangement links TRBV2 to TRBJ2-7, with 7 nucleotides matching TRBD1. The germline V gene has CDR1 SNHLY and CDR2 FYNNEI. CDR3 length: 14 residues. After removal of 8 bases from V and 1 base from J, the junction contained 8 bases not matched to a gene. The CDR3 is CASLSLGQSYEQYF. CDR3 bases: TGTGCCAGCTTATCCCTGGGACAGTCCTACGAGCAGTACTTC.